This T cell receptor beta chain is from a study of cytomegalovirus exposure and HLA in healthy donors (dated by TCRdb to 2016 to 2017). About the full investigation: An earlier analysis of 587 of the donors reported 276 Gb of sequence data and 95 million to 120 million unique TCR beta sequences obtained from about 180 million T cells. Roughly 300 gigabases of sequencing data and around 90 million unique TCR sequences made up an early release that covered fewer than 650 HLA-typed donors. Of the roughly 400 genotyped donors, 75% to 85% were placed in the genetic ancestry cluster associated with self-reported Caucasian donors. The aim of the study was to test whether cataloging public T cell receptors could identify signatures of past pathogen exposure. The study used immunosequencing to profile the T cell repertoires of approximately 640 subjects and linked those repertoires to cytomegalovirus serostatus. Besides the first cohort of hundreds of subjects, a separate validation cohort made up of 120 different subjects was used. To predict cytomegalovirus infection status, the study brought together high-throughput TCR immunosequencing, statistical association of individual TCRs with disease status, and machine learning. To study patterns of TCR occurrence, a later analysis re-analyzed previously published TCR beta repertoires from 666 donors and added high-resolution HLA genotyping. The later analysis used no new phenotypic data to find candidate immune exposures, relying instead on TCR beta sequences and their occurrence across donors. In an earlier analysis of roughly 580 of the donors, high-throughput TCR beta sequencing was used to judge whether each TCR beta V gene segment behaved as functional or pseudogenic. Donor age, sex, ethnicity and CMV serostatus were collected together with the repertoire data. A later genetic analysis took genome-wide SNP genotypes for about three fifths of the roughly 670 donors and used that subset as a discovery cohort. Every discovery cohort repertoire had been produced on one sequencing platform. HLA typing included class I and class II loci at four-digit resolution. The number of donors typed differed by locus, with about 629-640 for A, B, C, DRB1 and DQB1, over 500 for DQA1, approximately 570 for DPA1, and under 490 for DPB1. About five DR-DQ haplotypes were treated as single units for association and clustering because of strong linkage in the cohort. On average, around 230,000 unique TCR beta nucleotide sequences were sequenced per donor among 398 genotyped donors of the cohort, with around 19% of those sequences being non-productive. Paper-wide results and their limitations: According to a later analysis, parvovirus B19, influenza, CMV and Epstein-Barr virus appeared linked to several top co-occurrence clusters. Most TCR sequences were observed very rarely across donors, whereas some public TCRs were present in many individuals. A total of some 180 TCR beta chains were listed by the study as associated with cytomegalovirus. A later analysis associated 15,000 or so TCR beta sequences with specific HLA alleles at a false discovery rate of 0.05. A further reported finding was that TCR beta sequences accurately predicted the HLA-A and HLA-B alleles for most subjects in the first cohort. In a later analysis, most CMV-associated TCR beta chains were found to appear HLA-restricted, with HLA associations seemingly driven largely by CMV exposure. Compared with equally common non-associated chains, HLA-associated TCR beta chains in a later analysis were more clonally expanded and had lower generation probabilities. Three of the identified cytomegalovirus-associated TCR beta chains were confirmed in vitro to be specific for cytomegalovirus antigens. HLA typing was unavailable for some donors at each locus, so association tests used only the typed subset. In a later genetic analysis, a missense DCLRE1C variant was associated with V-gene and J-gene trimming of TCR beta chains, and the association was replicated in an independent cohort. An earlier analysis of 450 to 750 of the donors showed that most TCR beta V segments appeared in productive rearrangements either about 87% or about 30% of the time, which broadly matched IMGT annotations. In both the original and validation cohorts, the classifier was reported to diagnose cytomegalovirus status with high specificity and sensitivity. Linkage disequilibrium might explain the correlated functional status among segregating V segments, but an unknown experimental factor could not be ruled out. The authors suggested that the approach could potentially be extended to other disease states and immunological phenotypes. Strong co-occurrence of HLA alleles, especially DR and DQ, made assigning TCR associations to individual alleles difficult. For the cohort, immune exposure information was limited to CMV serostatus. Because counts were too low, approximately 18 rarely observed V segments, including chromosome 9 orphons, were excluded from the earlier analysis of around 590 of the donors. Roughly uniform sequencing depth across donors was assumed in presence/absence analyses, although this assumption may not hold. In this cohort, only TCR beta chains were sequenced, and detectable features were limited by the absence of alpha or paired-chain data. A cluster of highly shared sequence variants was judged likely to represent a technical artifact of the sequencing pipeline. In a later analysis, TCR association rates were found to vary across HLA loci, with the most associated TCRs seen for DRB1 alleles and the fewest for HLA-C alleles. According to a later genetic analysis, donors in an Asian-associated ancestry cluster had fewer N-insertions in productive TCRs than the approximately 610-donor mean.

The cohort consisted of 650 to 850 healthy bone marrow donors. At the time of sampling, all cohort members were nominally healthy, though unrecorded immune exposures were likely present. The donor was CMV seronegative and was included in the group of about 400 seronegative cohort members. A peripheral blood sample was provided by each donor, and peripheral blood mononuclear cells were used for TCR beta sequencing. Genomic DNA was extracted from the blood cell samples with the Qiagen DNeasy Blood Extraction Kit. A remark on this clone: The target of this receptor is not known. Base quality data are lacking; no much larger clone is found one base away.

The library was built by means of the immunoSEQ multiplex PCR assay. A mixture of 60 forward primers for TCR Vbeta segments and 13 reverse primers for TCR Jbeta segments was used in the multiplex PCR. The CDR3 region of rearranged TCR beta genes was amplified from genomic DNA with a multiplex PCR assay. On the Illumina HiSeq System, the amplified TCR beta libraries were sequenced as 87-base-pair reads. The original pipeline was this. A later analysis tallied roughly 78 million unique TCR beta chains across the 666 repertoires, and approximately 11 million of those chains were shared by two or more donors. Raw reads were error-corrected and collapsed into unique sequences by a nearest-neighbor algorithm in which closely related sequences were merged to remove PCR and sequencing errors. To assign V, D and J gene segments, CDR3 sequences were aligned to IMGT reference sequences. For a sequence to be retained, a match of at least six nucleotides was required to both a V gene segment and a J gene segment. A rearrangement counted as productive if the CDR3 had no stop codons and remained in frame with V and J, and every other rearrangement counted as non-productive. CDR3 was defined according to IMGT convention as the region running from the second conserved V-encoded cysteine to the conserved J-encoded phenylalanine. In an earlier analysis of approximately 590 of the donors, sequences lacking an unambiguous match to a single V gene segment were excluded. An earlier analysis of 587 of the donors classified V segments as functional when productive rearrangements were above 56.7% and as segregating when the standard deviation between donors was above 5%. A statistical classification framework was developed to diagnose cytomegalovirus status using the catalog of TCR beta chain sequences. In a later analysis, V and J genes were assigned by comparing TCR nucleotide sequences against IMGT/GENE-DB human TR gene sequences. In a later analysis, CDR3 sequences and most-parsimonious VDJ recombination scenarios were assigned using the TCRdist pipeline. In a later analysis, each TCR beta chain was defined by its CDR3 amino acid sequence together with its V-gene family, and reads without a unique V-gene family were excluded. A later analysis removed roughly 590 highly shared, low-generation-probability nucleotide sequences to deal with suspected cross-contamination and a sequencing artifact. In a later analysis, a clonal expansion index for each public chain was calculated from normalized within-repertoire ranks of inferred template counts. In a later analysis, generation probabilities were computed using a VDJ recombination model fitted to out-of-frame rearrangements, and the results were checked against IGoR. Hypergeometric tests were used in a later analysis to score TCR-TCR, TCR-HLA and TCR-CMV co-occurrence, with a repertoire-size bias correction applied to the TCR pairs. False discovery rates were estimated in a later analysis by permuting HLA or CMV assignments 20 times. In a later analysis, co-occurring TCRs were grouped with DBSCAN, and TCRdist sequence similarity was added when clustering was performed within HLA-allele-positive subsets. Repertoires with fewer than 30,000 or more than 120,000 public chains were left out of co-occurrence clustering, as were five repertoires with anomalous nucleotide sharing. TCRdb's version of the immuneACCESS table is confined to in-frame rearrangements and falls short of the full clone set. An unresolved V gene accounts for under half of the shortfall where checked; the remainder is of unknown origin. V, J and clone size derive from that table, while D and trimming were established from the DNA sequence. This sample has around 170,000 clones in its table, and 82% of those were observed once. The ten biggest clones cover less than 2% of the sample.

This receptor was obtained from a man in his forties or fifties in good health and CMV-seronegative. The specimen sequenced was PBMCs.

The CDR3 reads CASSPTGTQYF. The bases read TGTGCCAGCAGCCCAACGGGGACCCAGTACTTC. Rearrangement joined TRBV11-2 to TRBJ2-5; there is no confident call for the D gene. Measured from the cysteine to the phenylalanine, the CDR3 is 11 residues long. The CDR3 DNA has 33 bases and is translated from base 1. The germline ends are 8 bases apart after V is trimmed by 5 bases and J by 7 bases. As encoded in the germline V gene, CDR1 is SGHAT while CDR2 is FQNNGV.